A single sample is the source of the 9 T cell receptor beta chains below, sequenced in a study of blood T cell repertoires in COVID-19. Here immunoSEQ multiplex PCR was the method, and the copy in TCRdb shows in-frame clones only, minus some. The sample lists a few hundred thousand clones, about 91% occurring once. The specimen sequenced was peripheral blood. Receptor source: a person aged 18-30 years with COVID-19, enrolled during active disease.

The V and J genes are TRBV9 and TRBJ1-1, with 7 bases identical to TRBD1. Germline V gives CDR1 SGDLS, CDR2 YYNGEE. This CDR3 contains 15 residues. V dropped 3 bases and J dropped 5; count of bases not matched to a gene: 10. CDR3 protein: CASSASQGLLTEAFF. The CDR3 DNA sequence: TGTGCCAGCAGCGCTTCACAGGGGCTCTTGACTGAAGCTTTCTTT.

This chain connects TRBV19 to TRBJ1-4; 8 positions match TRBD1. The germline V gene has CDR1 LNHDA and CDR2 SQIVND (reference sequence). The CDR3 contains 15 residues. J gave up 4 bases and V 6 bases, and 7 bases lay outside the gene matches. The DNA of the CDR3 is TGTGCCAGTAGACTCTTCGGACAGGGTAATGAAAAACTGTTTTTT. This sequence encodes CASRLFGQGNEKLFF.

This clone was seen a few times. The V gene is TRBV11-2, the J gene TRBJ1-1, with D perhaps matching TRBD1 (5 bases). Trimming left V 3 bases short and J 0 bases short, with 17 bases between. The CDR3 has 17 residues. Germline V gene data show CDR1 as SGHAT and CDR2 as FQNNGV. For the CDR3, the DNA is TGTGCCAGCAGCTTGGCATTCTTACGGGGGATGAACACTGAAGCTTTCTTT. It is translated as CASSLAFLRGMNTEAFF.

The CDR3 loop reads CASSPSGLLIPDYEQYF. Written as DNA, the CDR3 is TGTGCCAGCAGCCCTTCGGGACTACTTATACCTGACTACGAGCAGTACTTC. V and J are TRBV9 and TRBJ2-7; 7 nucleotides line up with TRBD2. Germline V gene lookup returns CDR1 SGDLS and CDR2 YYNGEE. Germline trimming cut 4 bases from V and 3 bases from J; bases unmatched to any gene: 16. This CDR3 has 17 amino acids.

In its sample, this clone was seen once. J is TRBJ2-1 and V is TRBV6-5, with 7 bases lining up with TRBD2. This CDR3 has 16 amino acids. The ends lost 0 bases at V and 8 bases at J; junction bases unmatched: 10. From germline, CDR1 is MNHEY and CDR2 SVGAGI. This chain's CDR3 is CASSYSMAGEVDEQFF. CDR3 in DNA: TGTGCCAGCAGTTACTCGATGGCGGGAGAGGTGGATGAGCAGTTCTTC.

The chain links TRBV28 to TRBJ2-3; perhaps TRBD2 as D (6 bases). Deletions cut 11 bases from V and 0 bases from J, with 12 bases between. CDR1 and CDR2 (germline): MDHEN, SYDVKM. The CDR3 consists of 13 residues. CDR3 DNA: TGTGCCGGGAGGACATCTAGCACAGATACGCAGTATTTT. Translation: CAGRTSSTDTQYF.

V gene TRBV30 combines with J gene TRBJ1-1; 8 positions agree with TRBD1. Germline lookup yields CDR1 GTSNPN and CDR2 SVGIG (reference sequence). V dropped 0 bases and J dropped 3; count of bases not matched to a gene: 6. This CDR3 region has 15 residues. CDR3 loop: CAWSVLGRGHTEAFF. For the CDR3, the DNA is TGTGCCTGGAGTGTACTGGGCAGGGGGCACACTGAAGCTTTCTTT. Full variable domain (missing parts from reference TRBV30 and TRBJ1-1): SQTIHQWPATLVQPVGSPLSLECTVEGTSNPNLYWYRQAAGRGLQLLFYSVGIGQISSEVPQNLSASRPQDRQFILSSKKLLLSDSGFYLCAWSVLGRGHTEAFFGQGTRLTVV.

The V and J genes are TRBV18 and TRBJ2-4; D may be TRBD1 (6 bases). Per germline, CDR1 KGHSH and CDR2 LQKENI. The CDR3 is made up of 15 amino acids. The germline V and J ends were trimmed by 0 bases and 7 bases, with 13 bases remaining between them. The CDR3 loop is CASSPPSAGENIQYF. The CDR3 DNA is TGTGCCAGCTCACCACCGTCGGCAGGGGAGAACATTCAGTACTTC.

The genes are TRBV27 and TRBJ2-1; TRBD2 aligns across 13 bases. J lost 0 bases, V lost 5 bases, and 4 bases had no gene match. CDR1 is MNHEY, CDR2 SMNVEV, per germline (reference sequence). This CDR3 contains 17 residues. The CDR3 DNA reads as TGTGCCAGCAGTCCCTGGACTAGCGGGAGCTCCTACAATGAGCAGTTCTTC. Protein sequence: CASSPWTSGSSYNEQFF.